Below are 12 T cell receptor beta chains sequenced from a single sample in a study of blood T cells in healthy people across ages. Alongside a J-beta primer mix, a sample-barcoded 5' primer served in a second PCR lasting about 7 to 11 cycles. MiXCR, applied by TCRdb to the 5' RACE reads, yields one record per CDR3 protein. The sample consists of about 620,000 distinct CDR3 sequences, more than 45% of them appearing once. Sequenced sample: blood. These receptors came from a woman older than 75 in good health.

The sample holds many counts of this clonotype. This chain joins TRBV11-2 and TRBJ2-3; D gene ambiguous. Germline CDR1 is SGHAT and CDR2 is FQNNGV. This CDR3 has 18 amino acids. With 0 bases removed from V and 2 bases from J, the gap between germline ends came to 18 bases. The CDR3 bases are TGTGCCAGCAGCTTAGAACAGCCGGGCCTACTTTACACAGATACGCAGTATTTT. Its protein product is CASSLEQPGLLYTDTQYF.

In this sample, this clonotype turned up a few times. A much more abundant neighbour one base away suggests this may be a read error. This chain links TRBV12-3 or TRBV12-4 with TRBJ1-2; D gene uncertain. The CDR3 totals 12 residues. The CDR3 bases are TGTGCCAGCAGTCCGCTTGGGTATGGCCACACCTTC. Amino acid sequence: CASSPLGYGHTF.

This clonotype has ten or more counts. CDR3 in DNA: TGCGCCAGCAGCTTAGGAAATCCTCCGTCTGGGGCCAACGTCCTGACTTTC. This codes for CASSLGNPPSGANVLTF. V usage is TRBV5-1 and J usage is TRBJ2-6; D is uncertain. V dropped 2 bases and J dropped 1 base, with 13 bases sitting between them. This CDR3 has 17 amino acids. The germline V gene has CDR1 SGHRS and CDR2 YFSETQ.

This chain links TRBV3-1 with TRBJ1-6; a weak D match, TRBD1 (6 bases). V dropped 3 bases and J dropped 10 bases, with 13 bases sitting between them. The CDR3 has 14 amino acids. CDR1 is LGHDT, CDR2 YNNKEL, per germline (reference sequence). The CDR3 DNA follows: TGTGCCAGCAGCCAGATCGAGGGGGGGTCACCCCTCCACTTT. Protein product: CASSQIEGGSPLHF.

This clonotype was counted a few times. The genes are TRBV7-2 and TRBJ1-4, with D unresolved. Germline assignment: CDR1 SGHTA and CDR2 FQGNSA. The CDR3 is made up of 15 amino acids. The germline V and J ends were trimmed by 2 bases and 5 bases, with 12 bases remaining between them. The CDR3 DNA sequence: TGTGCCAGCAGCTTAAGGCATTCCATCAATGAAAAACTGTTTTTT. It specifies CASSLRHSINEKLFF.

This rearrangement joins TRBV4-3 to TRBJ1-4; maybe TRBD1 (5 bases). V lost 1 base and J lost 2, with 14 bases in between. There are 17 residues in the CDR3. Germline CDR1 LGHNA, CDR2 YSLEER. In DNA, the CDR3 is TGCGCCAGCAGCCAAGGGCAGGGCGGGACTACTAATGAAAAACTGTTTTTT. Translating it yields CASSQGQGGTTNEKLFF.

The rearrangement uses TRBV9 and TRBJ2-1; 11 bases fit TRBD2. The J call is doubtful: the DNA matches TRBJ2-7 better. CDR1 and CDR2 (germline): SGDLS, YYNGEE. The CDR3 runs to 19 residues. CDR3 amino acids: CASSVEGSGGAGSYNEQYF. CDR3 DNA: TGTGCCAGCAGCGTAGAAGGTAGCGGGGGGGCCGGCTCCTACAATGAGCAGTACTTC.

CDR3 DNA: TGTGCCAGCAGTTTATTCTCGGGAGGGCGAACAGATACGCAGTATTTT. Its protein is CASSLFSGGRTDTQYF. The chain has TRBV27 and TRBJ2-3; 8 bases fit TRBD2. This CDR3 is built from 16 residues. Trimming at V came to 1 base and at J to 3 bases, leaving 6 bases not matched to a gene. Germline V gene data show CDR1 as MNHEY and CDR2 as SMNVEV (reference sequence).

The rearrangement joins TRBV30 to TRBJ1-6, with a weak D call TRBD1 (5 bases). CDR1 is GTSNPN, CDR2 SVGIG, per germline (reference sequence). The CDR3 consists of 13 residues. Trimming stripped 7 bases from V and 9 bases from J, with 16 bases between. CDR3 DNA: TGTGCCTCGGGGACCGCGCCGGGTTCACCCCTCCACTTT. This codes for CASGTAPGSPLHF.

Details on this clonotype: Given a much more abundant clone one base away, this may be a read error. This CDR3 reads CTSSSTGTPQYF. The CDR3 DNA follows: TGCACCAGCAGCAGCACCGGGACACCCCAGTATTTT. The V gene is TRBV5-1, the J gene TRBJ2-3; weak D call: TRBD1 (6 bases). Germline CDR1 reads SGHRS; CDR2 reads YFSETQ. There are 12 residues in the CDR3.

This clonotype was seen a single time. The rearrangement joins TRBV29-1 to TRBJ2-5; D may match TRBD1 or TRBD2 (5 bases each). V was trimmed by 8 bases and J by 5 bases, leaving 9 bases between them. CDR3 length equals 10 residues. Germline CDR1 reads SQVTM; CDR2 reads ANQGSEA. CDR3 loop: CSLGEETQYF. CDR3 nucleotides: TGCAGCTTGGGGGAGGAGACCCAGTACTTC.

The chain uses TRBV5-1 and TRBJ1-2, with no clear D. Germline lookup yields CDR1 SGHRS and CDR2 YFSETQ. V dropped 4 bases and J dropped 4 bases, with 17 bases sitting between them. This CDR3 has 15 residues. The CDR3 bases are TGCGCCAGCAGCCCCGACCCTACTAAGACCTATGGCTACACCTTC. It is translated as CASSPDPTKTYGYTF.